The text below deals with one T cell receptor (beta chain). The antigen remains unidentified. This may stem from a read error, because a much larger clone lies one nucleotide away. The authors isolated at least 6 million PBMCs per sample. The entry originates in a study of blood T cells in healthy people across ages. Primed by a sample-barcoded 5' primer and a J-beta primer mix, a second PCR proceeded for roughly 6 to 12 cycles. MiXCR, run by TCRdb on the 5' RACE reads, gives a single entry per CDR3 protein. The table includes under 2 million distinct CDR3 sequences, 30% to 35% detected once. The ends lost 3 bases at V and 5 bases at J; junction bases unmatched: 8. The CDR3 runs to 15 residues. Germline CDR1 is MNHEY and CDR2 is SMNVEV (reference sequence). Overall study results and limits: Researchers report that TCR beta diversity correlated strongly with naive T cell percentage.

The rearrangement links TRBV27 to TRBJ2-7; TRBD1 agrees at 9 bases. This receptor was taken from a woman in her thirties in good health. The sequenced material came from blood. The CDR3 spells CASSLIPQGANEQYF. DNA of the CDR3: TGTGCCAGCAGTTTGATTCCACAGGGGGCCAACGAGCAGTACTTC.